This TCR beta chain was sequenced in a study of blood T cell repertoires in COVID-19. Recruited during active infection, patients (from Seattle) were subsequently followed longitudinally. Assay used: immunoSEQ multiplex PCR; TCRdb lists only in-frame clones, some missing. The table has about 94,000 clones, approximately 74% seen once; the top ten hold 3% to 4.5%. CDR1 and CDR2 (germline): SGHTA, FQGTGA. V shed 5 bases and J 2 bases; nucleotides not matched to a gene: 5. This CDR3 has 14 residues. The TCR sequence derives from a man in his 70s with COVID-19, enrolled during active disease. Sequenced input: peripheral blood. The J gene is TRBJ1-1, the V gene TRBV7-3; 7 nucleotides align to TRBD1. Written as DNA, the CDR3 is TGTGCCAGCAGCCGACAGGGAATTAACACTGAAGCTTTCTTT. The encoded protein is CASSRQGINTEAFF.